The 2 T cell receptor beta chains below were found in one sample sequenced in a study of T cells in Graves' hyperthyroidism and ophthalmopathy. Amplification of TCR beta CDR3 regions was performed using RNA transcripts as template. In the first-round RT-PCR of the TCR CDR3, the HTBI primer set was used. TCRdb used MiXCR to reprocess the multiplex PCR reads, holding one entry per CDR3 protein. The top ten clones hold about a sixth of a sample with over 700,000 distinct CDR3 sequences, approximately 19% of them seen once. Specimen: blood. Source of these receptors: a woman in her forties or fifties with Graves' hyperthyroidism that later progressed to Graves' ophthalmopathy.

This clonotype was seen many times. DNA of the CDR3: TGTGCCAGCAGCCAAGATACAGGGGGCGGTACGCAGTATTTT. It is translated as CASSQDTGGGTQYF. This chain links TRBV3-1 with TRBJ2-3, with 9 bases that match TRBD1. Germline V gene sequence: CDR1 LGHDT, CDR2 YNNKEL (reference sequence). After removal of 0 bases from V and 8 bases from J, the junction contained 3 bases not matched to a gene. This CDR3 has 14 residues.

The V call is TRBV6-1, the J call TRBJ2-2; D might be TRBD1 (5 bases). V lost 5 bases to trimming and J lost 2 bases, with 18 bases between them. Germline V gene data show CDR1 as MNHNS and CDR2 as SASEGT. The CDR3 totals 17 residues. The CDR3 loop is CASSSLQAEENTGELFF. CDR3 bases: TGTGCCAGCAGTTCCCTACAGGCCGAGGAAAACACCGGGGAGCTGTTTTTT.